The next 2 T cell receptor beta chains were all read from a single sample in a study of T cells after posttransplantation cyclophosphamide. Assay: immunoSEQ multiplex PCR; the TCRdb copy retains only in-frame clones and omits some. The sample includes over 35,000 clones, none of them occurring once. Source material: PBMCs. The receptor set was obtained from a man aged 50-59 years in good health, CMV-negative, and a related stem cell transplant donor.

This clone was counted many times. The J gene is TRBJ1-6, the V gene TRBV7-2; 8 bases are a match to TRBD1. CDR1 and CDR2 (germline): SGHTA, FQGNSA. The length of the CDR3 is 16 residues. After removal of 6 bases from V and 3 bases from J, the junction contained 7 bases not matched to a gene. CDR3 sequence (DNA): TGTGCCAGCAGACGAGGACAGGGCCTCTATAATTCACCCCTCCACTTT. Its translation: CASRRGQGLYNSPLHF.

This clone was picked up a small number of times. The J gene is TRBJ2-3, the V gene TRBV9; D possibly corresponds to TRBD2 (6 bases). The V end was cut by 4 bases, the J end by 1 base, with 16 bases between. The CDR3 is 16 residues long. CDR1 is SGDLS and CDR2 is YYNGEE in the germline V gene. The CDR3 region has the DNA TGTGCCAGCAGCACCACTAGCTTTAGTGGCACAGATACGCAGTATTTT. This sequence encodes CASSTTSFSGTDTQYF.